The rows below give T cell receptor beta chains drawn from one sample of a study of cytomegalovirus exposure and HLA in healthy donors. The assay was immunoSEQ multiplex PCR, and TCRdb's table has in-frame clones only and misses some. The sample has roughly 150,000 clones, about two thirds seen once; the top ten hold 3.5% to 5%. Sequencing was carried out using PBMCs. These receptors came from a man aged 60 to 75 in good health and CMV-seronegative. The CDR3 runs from the conserved cysteine through the conserved F or W. Each record gives: V gene, clone size, J gene, D gene, CDR3 protein, CDR3 DNA. The D gene is left open where the match is weak. Clone size is given for some rows only: seen once, a few or many times, or a class if the clone is expanded.

TRBV7-9	-	TRBJ2-7	-	CASSPGGGIYEQYF	TGTGCCAGCAGCCCTGGAGGGGGCATCTACGAGCAGTACTTC
TRBV28	-	TRBJ1-5	TRBD1	CASSFAGQGAYQPQHF	TGTGCCAGCAGTTTCGCCGGGCAGGGGGCTTATCAGCCCCAGCATTTT
TRBV9	-	TRBJ1-2	-	CASSVSSGQFYGYTF	TGTGCCAGCAGCGTATCCTCCGGACAGTTTTATGGCTACACCTTC
TRBV5-1	-	TRBJ2-1	TRBD2	CASSFRMGLARRTINNEQFF	TGCGCCAGCAGCTTCAGAATGGGACTAGCGCGCAGAACGATCAACAATGAGCAGTTCTTC
TRBV9	-	TRBJ1-3	-	CASRRSGDSGNTIYF	TGTGCCAGCCGACGGTCAGGGGACTCTGGAAACACCATATATTTT
TRBV6-5	-	TRBJ2-3	-	CASSYSGPAPDTQYF	TGTGCCAGCAGTTACTCGGGCCCTGCTCCGGATACGCAGTATTTT
TRBV19	-	TRBJ2-3	-	CASSTAGPDTQYF	TGTGCCAGTAGTACCGCAGGGCCAGATACGCAGTATTTT
TRBV28	-	TRBJ1-5	-	CASTRVNSNQPQHF	TGTGCCAGCACCCGGGTGAATAGCAATCAGCCCCAGCATTTT
TRBV28	few	TRBJ1-1	-	CASSFSRRGVEAFF	TGTGCCAGCAGTTTCTCGCGCAGGGGAGTTGAAGCTTTCTTT
TRBV15	-	TRBJ2-7	TRBD1	CATSLDRGGEQYF	TGTGCCACCAGCCTGGACAGGGGAGGGGAGCAGTACTTC
TRBV7-2	-	TRBJ1-3	-	CASSLDTSGNTIYF	TGTGCCAGCAGCTTGGACACCTCTGGAAACACCATATATTTT
TRBV30	-	TRBJ1-5	-	CAWRERTVLDQPQHF	TGTGCCTGGAGAGAAAGGACAGTTCTCGATCAGCCCCAGCATTTT
TRBV28	-	TRBJ1-2	-	CASIKGQGYGYTF	TGTGCCAGCATCAAGGGGCAGGGTTATGGCTACACCTTC
TRBV28	-	TRBJ1-5	-	CASIRVGNQPQHF	TGTGCCAGCATAAGAGTAGGCAATCAGCCCCAGCATTTT
TRBV5-4	-	TRBJ2-5	TRBD2	CASSFSGTGETQYF	TGTGCCAGCAGCTTCAGCGGGACGGGGGAGACCCAGTACTTC
TRBV6-5	-	TRBJ2-1	TRBD1	CASSYLQGIQNEQFF	TGTGCCAGCAGTTACCTACAGGGGATCCAGAATGAGCAGTTCTTC
TRBV29-1	-	TRBJ2-7	-	CSVASPRDTYEQYF	TGCAGCGTTGCGAGCCCCAGGGACACCTACGAGCAGTACTTC
TRBV7-6	once	TRBJ2-2	TRBD1	CASSLIGQGGTGELFF	TGTGCCAGCAGCTTAATAGGACAGGGTGGCACCGGGGAGCTGTTTTTT
TRBV5-4	-	TRBJ1-2	-	CASSLGASYGYTF	TGTGCCAGCAGCTTGGGGGCGAGCTATGGCTACACCTTC
TRBV9	-	TRBJ1-3	-	CASSINDGGSGNTIYF	TGTGCCAGCAGCATTAACGACGGGGGCTCTGGAAACACCATATATTTT
TRBV27	-	TRBJ2-7	-	CASRPNRVGYEQYF	TGTGCCAGCAGACCTAACAGGGTGGGATACGAGCAGTACTTC
TRBV18	-	TRBJ2-1	TRBD2	CASSPPYNPGQGLLAGVYNEQFF	TGTGCCAGCTCACCGCCCTACAATCCGGGACAGGGCCTACTAGCGGGAGTTTATAATGAGCAGTTCTTC
TRBV19	-	TRBJ1-2	TRBD1	CASSAGLGQGANGYTF	TGTGCCAGTAGTGCGGGACTGGGACAGGGGGCTAATGGCTACACCTTC